The present T cell receptor (beta chain) was sequenced within a study of shared clonotypes between healthy human individuals. Overall study: The donor pool was made up of a couple of women and three men aged 18 to 49. Findings of the study overall: When naive CD4 clonotypes were compared across a few donors, around 5% were shared. What naive subsets generally showed was a larger estimated richness than memory subsets showed.

An assay was performed, and its level was deep. Clones were read by immunoSEQ multiplex PCR, and TCRdb kept only the in-frame ones, dropping some. The sample holds more than 2 million clones, 95% seen once. This clone turned up a few times. As yet, its antigen is unknown. Other nucleotide sequences from this sample produce the same CDR3. V was shortened by 0 bases and J by 5 bases, with 9 bases between the two germline ends. The CDR3 spans 15 residues. Per germline, CDR1 SGHRS and CDR2 YFSETQ. Sequencing was performed on naive CD4+ T cells sorted from blood. Subset described: CD45RA+ positively selected. The sequence came from a man between 18 and 35 years old in good health. This sequence joins TRBV5-1 and TRBJ1-6; D is uncertain. The CDR3 spells CASSLGGTDNSPLHF. CDR3 coding DNA: TGCGCCAGCAGCTTGGGCGGTACCGATAATTCACCCCTCCACTTT.